This TCR beta chain appears in the sequencing data of a study of blood T cell repertoires in COVID-19. Donors were grouped by their self-reported clinical history. Among Cohort 3 donors, those recovered had two negative PCRs, clearance, or symptom resolution. The germline CDR1 and CDR2 sequences are SGHTA and FQGNSA. V gave up 3 bases and J gave up 4 bases; unmatched junction bases: 6. The CDR3 is made up of 16 amino acids. In the original workflow: Estimates of nucleated cell counts were drawn from the amplification of reference gene primers. Clones were read by immunoSEQ multiplex PCR, and TCRdb kept only the in-frame ones, dropping some. D and trimming were read from the DNA, whereas the V and J calls and clone size are those reported in that table. The sample yields around 280,000 clones, around nine tenths seen once.

What was sequenced was PBMCs or T cells enriched from blood (not recorded which). V and J are TRBV7-2 and TRBJ2-5, with TRBD1 identical over 12 bases. This clonotype was obtained from a woman between 40 and 55 years old who had recovered from COVID-19. CDR3 sequence (DNA): TGTGCCAGCAGCTTTCCCGGGACAGGGGGCGTAGAGACCCAGTACTTC. Its translation is CASSFPGTGGVETQYF. Looking up the rest from reference TRBV7-2 and TRBJ2-5 gives the full variable domain: GAGVSQSPSNKVTEKGKDVELRCDPISGHTALYWYRQSLGQGLEFLIYFQGNSAPDKSGLPSDRFSAERTGGSVSTLTIQRTQQEDSAVYLCASSFPGTGGVETQYFGPGTRLLVL.